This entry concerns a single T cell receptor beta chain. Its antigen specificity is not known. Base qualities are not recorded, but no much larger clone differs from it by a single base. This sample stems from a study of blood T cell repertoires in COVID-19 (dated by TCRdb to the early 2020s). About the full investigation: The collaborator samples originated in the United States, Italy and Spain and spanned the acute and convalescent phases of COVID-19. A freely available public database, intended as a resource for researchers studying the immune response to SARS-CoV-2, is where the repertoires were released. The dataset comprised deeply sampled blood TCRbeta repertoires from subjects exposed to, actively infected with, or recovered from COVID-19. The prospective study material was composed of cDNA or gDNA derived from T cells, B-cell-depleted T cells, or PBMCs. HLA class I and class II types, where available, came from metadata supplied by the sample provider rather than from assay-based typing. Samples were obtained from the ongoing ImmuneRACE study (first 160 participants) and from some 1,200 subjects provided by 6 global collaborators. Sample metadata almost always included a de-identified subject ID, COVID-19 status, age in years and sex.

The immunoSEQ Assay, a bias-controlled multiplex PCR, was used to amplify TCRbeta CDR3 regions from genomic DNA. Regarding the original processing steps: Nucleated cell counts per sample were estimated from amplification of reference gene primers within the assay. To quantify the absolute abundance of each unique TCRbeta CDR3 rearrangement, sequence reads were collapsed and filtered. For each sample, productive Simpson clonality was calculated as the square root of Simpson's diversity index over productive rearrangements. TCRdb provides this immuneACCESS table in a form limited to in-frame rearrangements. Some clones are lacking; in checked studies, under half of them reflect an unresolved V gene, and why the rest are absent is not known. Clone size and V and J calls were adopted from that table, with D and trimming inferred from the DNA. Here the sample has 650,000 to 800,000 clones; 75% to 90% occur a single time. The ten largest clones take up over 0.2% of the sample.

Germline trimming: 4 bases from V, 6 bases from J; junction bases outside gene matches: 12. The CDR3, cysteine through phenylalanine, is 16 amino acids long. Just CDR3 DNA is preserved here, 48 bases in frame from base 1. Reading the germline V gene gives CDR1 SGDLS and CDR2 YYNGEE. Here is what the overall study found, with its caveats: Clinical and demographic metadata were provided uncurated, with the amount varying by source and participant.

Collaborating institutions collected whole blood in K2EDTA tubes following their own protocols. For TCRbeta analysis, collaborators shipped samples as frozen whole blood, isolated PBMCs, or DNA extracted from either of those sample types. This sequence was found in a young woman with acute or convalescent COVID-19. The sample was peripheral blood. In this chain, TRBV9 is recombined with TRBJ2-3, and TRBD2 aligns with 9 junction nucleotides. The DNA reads TGTGCCAGCAGCCGGAATGCGGGCGGGGGGGCCGATACGCAGTATTTT. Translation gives CASSRNAGGGADTQYF.